These T cell receptor beta chains were read from a single sample in a study of T cells in localized non-small cell lung cancer. Profiled with immunoSEQ multiplex PCR; TCRdb holds only in-frame clones, not every one. The sample shows over 50,000 clones, roughly nine tenths of them seen only once. The sample here was peripheral blood, taken before any cancer treatment. The receptors here all came from a woman aged 35 to 75 with stage I lung adenocarcinoma. CDR3s include the opening cysteine and the closing phenylalanine or tryptophan. Each record gives: J gene, V gene, D gene, clone size, CDR3 DNA, CDR3 protein. D genes are given only for firm matches. Expanded clones are given a class, and other clones once, few, many or no size at all.

TRBJ1-1	TRBV19	NA	NA	TGTGCCAGTAGTATGGGCAGATCTGAAGCTTTCTTT	CASSMGRSEAFF
TRBJ2-7	TRBV19	TRBD1	NA	TGTGCCAGTAGTAGCACGACAGGGGACGAGCAGTACTTC	CASSSTTGDEQYF
TRBJ2-5	TRBV10-2	TRBD2	NA	TGCGCCAGCAGTCTAACTAGCGGGGGGACGGAGACCCAGTACTTC	CASSLTSGGTETQYF
TRBJ1-1	TRBV19	NA	NA	TGTGCCAGTAGTTGGGCAAGAGAAGCTTTCTTT	CASSWAREAFF
TRBJ1-5	TRBV5-5	NA	NA	TGTGCCAGCAGCCCCGACAGCCTAAATCAGCCCCAGCATTTT	CASSPDSLNQPQHF
TRBJ2-7	TRBV10-3	TRBD1	NA	TGTGCCGCTTTGGGACAGGGGACCGACGAGCAGTACTTC	CAALGQGTDEQYF
TRBJ1-2	TRBV6-6	NA	NA	TGTGCCAGCAGACCGGTCGGGGGGGGGATCTATGGCTACACCTTC	CASRPVGGGIYGYTF
TRBJ1-2	TRBV6-1	NA	NA	TGTGCCAGCAGTGAAGGAGGGGGTAAGTCGAGCGGCTACACCTTC	CASSEGGGKSSGYTF
TRBJ1-1	TRBV9	NA	NA	TGTGCCAGCAGCGTAGGTCGAAGGAGGGGGATGGGTACTGAAGCTTTCTTT	CASSVGRRRGMGTEAFF
TRBJ1-4	TRBV5-6	NA	NA	TGTGCCAGCAGCGGCCGCCACGGCCCGTCAATCGAAAAACTGTTTTTT	CASSGRHGPSIEKLFF
TRBJ2-7	TRBV27	NA	NA	TGTGCCAGCAGTTTGTTCGGAAGCTCCTACGAGCAGTACTTC	CASSLFGSSYEQYF
TRBJ1-1	TRBV7-9	NA	NA	TGTGCCAGCAGCATGCGACGATCCATGAACACTGAAGCTTTCTTT	CASSMRRSMNTEAFF
TRBJ1-3	TRBV29-1	NA	NA	TGCAGCGTTGAAGACATGCCAAGCGGAAACACCATATATTTT	CSVEDMPSGNTIYF
TRBJ1-2	TRBV16	NA	NA	TGTGCCAGCAGCGTGAGGTCAAATTCCTATGGCTACACCTTC	CASSVRSNSYGYTF
TRBJ1-1	TRBV18	NA	NA	TGTGCCAGCTCAGAAGAAAGGTTGAACACTGAAGCTTTCTTT	CASSEERLNTEAFF
TRBJ2-7	TRBV6-1	TRBD1	NA	TGTGCCAGCAGTGGAGAAGGGGGGACAGGGCGCCGGGACGAGCAGTACTTC	CASSGEGGTGRRDEQYF
TRBJ2-1	TRBV7-9	NA	NA	TGTGCCAGCAGCCCGAAGATACAGGCCCCCTACAATGAGCAGTTCTTC	CASSPKIQAPYNEQFF
TRBJ1-1	TRBV28	TRBD1	NA	TGTGCCAGCAGCGTGGACAGGGGGCGGAACACTGAAGCTTTCTTT	CASSVDRGRNTEAFF
TRBJ2-5	TRBV19	NA	NA	TGTGCCAGTAGGGACCAAGAGACCCAGTACTTC	CASRDQETQYF
TRBJ2-3	TRBV6-1	NA	NA	TGTGCCAGCAGGGCTATTAGCACAGATACGCAGTATTTT	CASRAISTDTQYF
TRBJ1-3	TRBV9	NA	NA	TGTGCCAGCAGCGTAGGGGGAAACTCTGGAAACACCATATATTTT	CASSVGGNSGNTIYF
TRBJ1-4	TRBV19	TRBD1	NA	TGTGCCAGTAGTGACCCGGGACAGGGGGAAGATGAAAAACTGTTTTTT	CASSDPGQGEDEKLFF
TRBJ2-5	TRBV30	NA	NA	TGTGCCTGGAGTGTAGGTGGCTCAACGTCGGAGACCCAGTACTTC	CAWSVGGSTSETQYF
TRBJ1-3	TRBV5-1	TRBD1	once	TGCGCCAGCAGCACGACAGGGGATATCTCTGGAAACACCATATATTTT	CASSTTGDISGNTIYF
TRBJ2-1	TRBV2	TRBD1	NA	TGTGCCAGCAGCGAACAGGGGGTTGAGCAGTTCTTC	CASSEQGVEQFF
TRBJ2-7	TRBV2	NA	once	TGTGCCAGCAGTGACAACACACCCTACGAGCAGTACTTC	CASSDNTPYEQYF
TRBJ1-1	TRBV6-6	NA	NA	TGTGCCAGCGGGTGGAACACTGAAGCTTTCTTT	CASGWNTEAFF
TRBJ1-2	TRBV5-6	NA	NA	TGTGCCAGCAGCTTGGGCCCACCGGTTGGGGGGAACTATGGCTACACCTTC	CASSLGPPVGGNYGYTF
TRBJ1-1	TRBV6-5	NA	NA	TGTGCCAGCAGTTACTCGATGGTCCACACTGAAGCTTTCTTT	CASSYSMVHTEAFF
TRBJ1-3	TRBV5-1	NA	NA	TGCGCCAGCAGGTCTACAGGGTCGCGTCTTACCGCCCCGGGCATATATTTT	CASRSTGSRLTAPGIYF
TRBJ1-5	TRBV6-5	TRBD1	NA	TGTGCCAGCAGTTACTCCGGGACAGGGATTGAACAGCCCCAGCATTTT	CASSYSGTGIEQPQHF
TRBJ2-7	TRBV27	NA	NA	TGTGCCAGCAGTTGGGCAGGAGGGGCGTTAGGCGAGCAGTACTTC	CASSWAGGALGEQYF
TRBJ2-7	TRBV6-1	NA	NA	TGTGCCACCCCTCGCCGGCTCGGAGTCGACGAGCAGTACTTC	CATPRRLGVDEQYF
TRBJ1-1	TRBV10-3	NA	NA	TGTGCCATCAGTGCCAGGGGTAAATCCACTGAAGCTTTCTTT	CAISARGKSTEAFF
TRBJ1-1	TRBV27	NA	NA	TGTGCCAGCACCGGCATGAACACTGAAGCTTTCTTT	CASTGMNTEAFF
TRBJ2-5	TRBV4-3	TRBD2	NA	TGCGCCAGCAGCCAAGGGGTCGGGAGGGAGGGAGAGACCCAGTACTTC	CASSQGVGREGETQYF
TRBJ1-4	TRBV5-6	NA	NA	TGTGCCAGCAGGCCGTGGGGGGCGGCTAATGAAAAACTGTTTTTT	CASRPWGAANEKLFF
TRBJ1-2	TRBV19	NA	NA	TGTGCCAGTAGTATTGACCCCAACTATGGCTACACCTTC	CASSIDPNYGYTF
TRBJ1-2	TRBV29-1	TRBD1	NA	TGCAGCGTTAGGGGACAGGGGGCTTATGGCTACACCTTC	CSVRGQGAYGYTF
TRBJ2-3	TRBV7-2	NA	NA	TGTGCCAGCAGCCTCGGACTCAGCACAGATACGCAGTATTTT	CASSLGLSTDTQYF
TRBJ2-3	TRBV18	TRBD2	NA	TGTGCCAGCTCACCTCCACTAGCGGGGGAGGATACGCAGTATTTT	CASSPPLAGEDTQYF